This T cell receptor beta chain was observed in a study of cytomegalovirus exposure and HLA in healthy donors. Study outcomes and limitations: Rarity held for most TCR sequences, but there were some public TCRs that occurred in many donors.

The data were produced by immunoSEQ multiplex PCR, yet TCRdb's version contains in-frame clones alone and is incomplete. The sample consists of 200,000 to 250,000 clones, around four fifths of them appearing once. As regards this clone: What it binds is unknown.

The donors were part of the validation cohort of 95 to 150 subjects. That cohort was separate from the first cohort, which comprised 666 subjects. With 2 bases removed from V and 2 bases from J, the gap between germline ends came to 0 bases. This CDR3 is built from 11 residues. Germline CDR1 is LNHNV and CDR2 is YYDKDF (reference sequence). The sequenced sample was PBMCs. The receptor was derived from a woman in her twenties or thirties in good health and CMV-seropositive. The rearrangement links TRBV15 to TRBJ1-1; D ambiguous. The CDR3 sequence is CATSRNTEAFF. Written as DNA, the CDR3 is TGTGCCACCAGCAGAAACACTGAAGCTTTCTTT.